This entry concerns a single T cell receptor beta chain. The clone's antigen remains unknown. The sample holds no much larger clone one base away, and base qualities are not on file. The entry originates in a study of T cell changes during pregnancy in multiple sclerosis (dated by TCRdb to the late 2010s). About the full investigation: The study looked at changes in the T cell repertoire across pregnancy in women with multiple sclerosis.

From the cysteine through the phenylalanine, the CDR3 covers 16 amino acids. The sequence is cut down to CDR3 DNA, 48 bases in frame from base 1. The germline V gene (reference sequence) yields MNHEY for CDR1 and SMNVEV for CDR2. Trimmed from V: 2 bases; trimmed from J: 1 base; junction bases lacking a gene match: 6. Library method: the immunoSEQ multiplex PCR assay. TCRdb provides this immuneACCESS table in a form limited to in-frame rearrangements. Some clones are lacking; in checked studies, under half of them reflect an unresolved V gene, and why the rest are absent is not known. The sample table records 70,000 to 95,000 clones; over 85% of these occur just once. The ten biggest clones cover more than 1.5% of the sample.

This chain is built from TRBV27 and TRBJ2-3, with 7 junctional bases fitting TRBD2. The sequenced sample was peripheral blood, obtained after pregnancy. This receptor was taken from a female donor in good health, enrolled as a control in a pregnancy study. The CDR3 protein: CASSLTGEGGTDTQYF. The nucleotides are TGTGCCAGCAGTTTAACGGGGGAGGGAGGCACAGATACGCAGTATTTT.